This T cell receptor (beta chain) stems from a study of CD8 T cells in Susac syndrome. Study information: Each patient with Susac syndrome, at the time of blood draw, was therapy-naive, on corticosteroids, or on intravenous immunoglobulin alone. Whole-study results and caveats: Susac CD8+ clonal expansion peaked in TEMRA cells and active patients.

V was cut by 6 bases and J by 2 bases, with 16 bases left in between. Germline CDR1 PRHDT, CDR2 FYEKMQ (reference sequence). The CDR3 consists of 16 residues. Patients with Susac syndrome met diagnostic criteria defined recently for definite or probable disease. For this clonotype: The antigen remains unidentified.

RNA was extracted with the RNeasy kit, and a quantity of roughly 0.5 to 1 ug was reverse transcribed using random hexamers. With immunoSEQ multiplex PCR, TCR beta CDR3 was amplified across 54 Vbeta and 13 Jbeta. TCRdb used MiXCR to reprocess the immunoSEQ multiplex PCR reads, holding one entry per CDR3 protein. The profile shows 200,000 or so distinct CDR3 sequences, about 95% of them singletons. The receptor's source is a human donor with Susac syndrome. V is TRBV13 and J is TRBJ2-2; tentative D call: TRBD2 (6 bases). The sample was CD8+ T cells from PBMCs. CDR3 in DNA: TGTGCCAGCAGGGAGGGACTGAACACCAACACCGGGGAGCTGTTTTTT. As protein: CASREGLNTNTGELFF. The full variable domain, completed using reference TRBV13 and TRBJ2-2, is AAGVIQSPRHLIKEKRETATLKCYPIPRHDTVYWYQQGPGQDPQFLISFYEKMQSDKGSIPDRFSAQQFSDYHSELNMSSLELGDSALYFCASREGLNTNTGELFFGEGSRLTVL.